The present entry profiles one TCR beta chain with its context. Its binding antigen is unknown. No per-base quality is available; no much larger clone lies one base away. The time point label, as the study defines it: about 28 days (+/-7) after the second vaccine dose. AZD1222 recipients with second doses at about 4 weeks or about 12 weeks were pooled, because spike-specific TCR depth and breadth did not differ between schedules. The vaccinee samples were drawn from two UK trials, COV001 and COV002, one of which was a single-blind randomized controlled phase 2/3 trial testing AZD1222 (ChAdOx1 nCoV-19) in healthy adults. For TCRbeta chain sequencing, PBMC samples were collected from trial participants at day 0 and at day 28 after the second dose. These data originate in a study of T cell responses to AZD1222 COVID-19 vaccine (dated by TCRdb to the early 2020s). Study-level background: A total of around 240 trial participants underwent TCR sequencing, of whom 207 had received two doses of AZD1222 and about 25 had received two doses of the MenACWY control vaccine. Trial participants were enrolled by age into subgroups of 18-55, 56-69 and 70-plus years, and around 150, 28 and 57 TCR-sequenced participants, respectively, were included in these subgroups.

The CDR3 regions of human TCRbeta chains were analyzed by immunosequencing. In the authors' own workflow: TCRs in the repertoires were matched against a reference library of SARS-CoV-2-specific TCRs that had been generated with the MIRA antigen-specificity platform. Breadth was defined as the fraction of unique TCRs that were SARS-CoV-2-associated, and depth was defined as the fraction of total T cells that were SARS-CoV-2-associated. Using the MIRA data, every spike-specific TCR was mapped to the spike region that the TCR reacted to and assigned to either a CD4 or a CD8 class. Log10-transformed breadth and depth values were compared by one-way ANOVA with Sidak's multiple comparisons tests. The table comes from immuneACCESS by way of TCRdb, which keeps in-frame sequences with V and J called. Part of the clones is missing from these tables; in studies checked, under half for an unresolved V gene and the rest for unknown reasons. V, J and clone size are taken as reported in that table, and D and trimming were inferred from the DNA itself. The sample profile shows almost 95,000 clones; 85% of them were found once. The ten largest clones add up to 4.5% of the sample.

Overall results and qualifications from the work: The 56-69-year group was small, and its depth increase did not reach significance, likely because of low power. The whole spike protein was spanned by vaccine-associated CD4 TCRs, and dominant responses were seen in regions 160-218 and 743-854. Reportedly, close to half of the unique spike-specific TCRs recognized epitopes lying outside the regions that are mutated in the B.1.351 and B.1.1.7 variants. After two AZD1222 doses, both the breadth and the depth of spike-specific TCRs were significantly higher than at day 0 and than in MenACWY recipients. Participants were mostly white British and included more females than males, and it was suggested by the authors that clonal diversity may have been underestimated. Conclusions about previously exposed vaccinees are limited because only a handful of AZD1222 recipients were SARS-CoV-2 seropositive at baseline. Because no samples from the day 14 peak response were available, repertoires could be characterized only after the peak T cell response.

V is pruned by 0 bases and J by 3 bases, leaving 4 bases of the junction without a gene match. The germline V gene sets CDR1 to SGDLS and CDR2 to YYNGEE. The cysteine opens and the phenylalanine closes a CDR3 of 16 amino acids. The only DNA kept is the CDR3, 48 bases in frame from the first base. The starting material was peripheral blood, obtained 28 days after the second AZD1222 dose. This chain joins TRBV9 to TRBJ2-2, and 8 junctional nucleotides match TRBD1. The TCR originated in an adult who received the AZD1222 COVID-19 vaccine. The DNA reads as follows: TGTGCCAGCAGCGTAGAAGCAGGGGGCTACACCGGGGAGCTGTTTTTT. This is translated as CASSVEAGGYTGELFF.